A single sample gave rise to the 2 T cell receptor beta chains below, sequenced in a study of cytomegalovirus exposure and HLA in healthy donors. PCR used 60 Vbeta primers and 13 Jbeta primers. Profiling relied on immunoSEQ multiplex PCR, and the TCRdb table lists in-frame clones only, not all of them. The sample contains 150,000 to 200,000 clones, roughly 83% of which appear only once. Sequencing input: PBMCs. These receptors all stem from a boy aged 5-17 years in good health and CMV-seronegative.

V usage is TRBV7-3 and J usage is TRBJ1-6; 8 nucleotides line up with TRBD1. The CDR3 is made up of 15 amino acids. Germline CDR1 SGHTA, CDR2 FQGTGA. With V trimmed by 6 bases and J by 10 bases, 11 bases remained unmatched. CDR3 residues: CASSQAGTGKSPLHF. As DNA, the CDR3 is TGTGCCAGCAGTCAGGCCGGGACAGGCAAATCACCCCTCCACTTT.

The CDR3 protein is CASSPSDGAYEQYF. CDR3 nucleotides: TGTGCCAGCTCACCATCCGACGGGGCCTACGAGCAGTACTTC. The V call is TRBV18, the J call TRBJ2-7; D possibly corresponds to TRBD2 (5 bases). Trimming shortened V by 2 bases and J by 2 bases, and 10 bases separated the two germline ends. CDR1 and CDR2 from the germline V gene are KGHSH and LQKENI. The CDR3 contains 14 residues.